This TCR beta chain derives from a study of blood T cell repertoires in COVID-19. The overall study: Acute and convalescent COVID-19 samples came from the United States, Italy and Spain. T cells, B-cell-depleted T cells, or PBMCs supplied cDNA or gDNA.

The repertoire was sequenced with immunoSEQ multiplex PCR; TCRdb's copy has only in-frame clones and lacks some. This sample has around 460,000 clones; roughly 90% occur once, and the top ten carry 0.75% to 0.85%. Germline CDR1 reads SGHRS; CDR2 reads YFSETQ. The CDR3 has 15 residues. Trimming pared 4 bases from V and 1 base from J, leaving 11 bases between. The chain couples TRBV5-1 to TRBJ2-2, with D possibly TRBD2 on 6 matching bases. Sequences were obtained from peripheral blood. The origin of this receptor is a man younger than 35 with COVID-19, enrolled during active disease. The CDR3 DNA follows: TGCGCCAGCAGCATCACCGGGGGGAACACCGGGGAGCTGTTTTTT. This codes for CASSITGGNTGELFF.